One and the same sample provided the 32 T cell receptor beta chains below, sequenced in a study of CD8+CD57+ T cells in acquired aplastic anemia. Individuals selected for sequencing had exhibited CD8+CD57+ cell expansion on flow cytometry. Both TCR beta VDJ combination and CDR3 sequence profiling were carried out. Genomic DNA was the template for this profiling. MiXCR was run by TCRdb on the reads, yielding one entry per CDR3 protein. Altogether 170,000 or so distinct CDR3 sequences are present, roughly 50% being singletons, with the ten largest covering about 30%. Sequencing was done on a sample of sorted CD4+, CD8+, or CD8+CD57+ T cells (not recorded which) from PBMCs. The receptors here all came from a human donor with aplastic anemia.

The gene calls are TRBV5-1 and TRBJ2-1; D not certain. The germline gives CDR1 SGHRS, CDR2 YFSETQ. V was clipped by 1 base and J by 2 bases, with 10 bases between them. The CDR3 is 15 residues long. The CDR3 loop is CASSLLPGAYNEQFF. The CDR3 nucleotides are TGCGCCAGCAGCTTGTTGCCGGGCGCCTACAATGAGCAGTTCTTC.

In this sample, this clonotype turned up many times. V usage is TRBV4-1 and J usage is TRBJ2-7; 10 bases line up with TRBD1. The V gene's germline CDR1 is MGHRA and CDR2 YSYEKL. This CDR3 contains 16 residues. V was pared by 1 base and J by 4 bases, with 7 bases of the junction left unmatched. The CDR3 loop is CASSQGSRGQGYEQYF. For the CDR3, the DNA is TGCGCCAGCAGCCAAGGATCCAGGGGACAGGGGTACGAGCAGTACTTC.

This clonotype was detected many times. The V gene is TRBV2, the J gene TRBJ2-1; D is unresolved. The V end was cut by 1 base, the J end by 8 bases, with 6 bases between. The germline V gene has CDR1 SNHLY and CDR2 FYNNEI. The CDR3 has 12 amino acids. The CDR3 loop reads CASSEGRDEQFF. As DNA, the CDR3 is TGTGCCAGCAGTGAAGGTCGGGATGAGCAGTTCTTC.

Ten or more counts support this clonotype. The chain is built from TRBV12-3 or TRBV12-4 and TRBJ2-5, with 11 bases lining up with TRBD1. This CDR3 is built from 15 residues. V shed 4 bases, J shed 3 bases, and the junction held 4 bases outside the gene matches. The CDR3 sequence: CASSSPGQGEETQYF. The CDR3 DNA reads as TGTGCCAGCAGTTCCCCGGGACAGGGGGAAGAGACCCAGTACTTC.

Regarding this clonotype: This sequence may be a read error, since a much larger clone differs from it by one base. V and J are TRBV6-1 and TRBJ2-7; D unclear. The CDR3 contains 13 residues. Germline loops: CDR1 MNHNS, CDR2 SASEGT. Between the trimmed V and J ends, which lost 4 bases and 3 bases, there was a span of 10 bases. CDR3 sequence: CASSAGVYYEQYF. CDR3 sequence (DNA): TGTGCCAGCAGTGCTGGGGTTTACTACGAGCAGTACTTC.

This clonotype was picked up one time. The rearrangement links TRBV5-6 to TRBJ1-5; D unclear. The CDR3 consists of 12 residues. V was shortened by 0 bases and J by 7 bases, with 5 bases between the two germline ends. The germline V gene has CDR1 SGHDT and CDR2 YYEEEE. The CDR3, as DNA: TGTGCCAGCAGCTTGGTACGGCAGCCCCAGCATTTT. Its translation: CASSLVRQPQHF. The variable domain in full, with the rest retrieved from reference TRBV5-6 and TRBJ1-5, is DAGVTQSPTHLIKTRGQQVTLRCSPKSGHDTVSWYQQALGQGPQFIFQYYEEEERQRGNFPDRFSGHQFPNYSSELNVNALLLGDSALYLCASSLVRQPQHFGDGTRLSIL.

The rearrangement uses TRBV2 and TRBJ1-6, with a possible D match to TRBD1 (6 bases). In germline, CDR1 is SNHLY, CDR2 FYNNEI. This CDR3 is 12 amino acids long. V was shortened by 11 bases and J by 9 bases, with 14 bases between the two germline ends. For the CDR3, the DNA is TGTGCCTCCTCAAGGGGGGTTTCACCCCTCCACTTT. This sequence encodes CASSRGVSPLHF.

The chain recombines TRBV20-1 with TRBJ2-5; 10 bases agree with TRBD2. This CDR3 is built from 13 residues. V was clipped by 5 bases and J by 5 bases; unmatched bases: 5. The germline V gene encodes CDR1 DFQATT and CDR2 SNEGSKA (reference sequence). The chain's CDR3 is CSARSGGAETQYF. The CDR3, as DNA: TGCAGTGCTCGAAGCGGGGGGGCGGAGACCCAGTACTTC.

This clonotype was observed many times. The gene calls are TRBV27 and TRBJ2-7; no reliable D call. V was pared by 0 bases and J by 2 bases, with 5 bases between. CDR1 is MNHEY and CDR2 is SMNVEV in the germline V gene (reference sequence). There are 13 residues in the CDR3. The CDR3, as DNA: TGTGCCAGCAGTTTATCGATCCCCTACGAGCAGTACTTC. Amino acid sequence: CASSLSIPYEQYF.

V is TRBV27 and J is TRBJ1-1; D might be TRBD1 (5 bases). This CDR3 region has 13 residues. Germline V gene data show CDR1 as MNHEY and CDR2 as SMNVEV (reference sequence). V was shortened by 6 bases and J by 0 bases, with 8 bases between the two germline ends. CDR3 loop: CASRVTVNTEAFF. The CDR3, as DNA: TGTGCCAGCAGAGTGACAGTGAACACTGAAGCTTTCTTT.

The chain couples TRBV2 to TRBJ2-2, with 7 bases identical to TRBD1. J was trimmed by 1 base and V by 7 bases; bases with no gene match: 3. The germline V gene has CDR1 SNHLY and CDR2 FYNNEI. CDR3 length equals 14 residues. This chain's CDR3 is CASIGTVNTGELFF. CDR3 in DNA: TGTGCCAGCATTGGGACAGTGAACACCGGGGAGCTGTTTTTT.

This rearrangement joins TRBV24-1 to TRBJ2-2; 11 bases match TRBD2. Germline V gene lookup returns CDR1 KGHDR and CDR2 SFDVKD. The CDR3 runs 15 residues. J was trimmed by 8 bases and V by 4 bases; bases with no gene match: 5. CDR3 coding DNA: TGTGCCACCAGTGACCCCTCTAGCGGGAGGGGGGAGCTGTTTTTT. This gives the protein CATSDPSSGRGELFF.

This clonotype was observed at least ten times. The chain carries TRBV19 and TRBJ2-4; unclear D gene. CDR1 is LNHDA, CDR2 SQIVND, per germline (reference sequence). The CDR3 extends over 14 amino acids. V lost 7 bases and J 0 bases, leaving 10 bases between the germline ends. CDR3 residues: CASNPLGAKNIQYF. In DNA, the CDR3 is TGTGCCAGTAACCCCCTCGGAGCCAAAAACATTCAGTACTTC.

The V gene is TRBV20-1, the J gene TRBJ2-5, with 11 bases that match TRBD2. This CDR3 spans 15 amino acids. Germline V lookup: CDR1 DFQATT, CDR2 SNEGSKA (reference sequence). The ends lost 5 bases at V and 1 base at J; junction bases unmatched: 6. CDR3 protein: CSADTGTSGQETQYF. As DNA, the CDR3 is TGCAGTGCTGATACCGGGACTAGCGGCCAAGAGACCCAGTACTTC.

The rearrangement links TRBV15 to TRBJ2-7; D is undetermined. Germline V gene sequence: CDR1 LNHNV, CDR2 YYDKDF (reference sequence). The CDR3 length is 11 residues. V dropped 5 bases and J dropped 4 bases, with 6 bases sitting between them. The CDR3 spells CATSDEYEQYF. In DNA form, the CDR3 reads TGTGCCACCAGCGATGAGTACGAGCAGTACTTC.

This clonotype was detected ten times or more. The V and J genes are TRBV20-1 and TRBJ1-2; 8 nucleotides align to TRBD1. Germline CDR1 reads DFQATT; CDR2 reads SNEGSKA (reference sequence). The CDR3 extends over 13 amino acids. Losses at the gene ends were 5 bases for V and 2 bases for J; bases not matched to a gene: 4. CDR3 sequence reads: CSAATGANYGYTF. CDR3 nucleotide sequence: TGCAGTGCTGCGACAGGGGCAAACTATGGCTACACCTTC.

Comment on this clonotype: A much larger clone differs by one base, so this may be a read error. The CDR3 DNA reads as TGTGCTAGTGGGAGGCCCCAGGTCGAGCAGTACTTC. It codes for CASGRPQVEQYF. The chain is built from TRBV12-5 and TRBJ2-7; no firm D call. This CDR3 spans 12 amino acids. Germline V gene data show CDR1 as LGHNT and CDR2 as FRNRAP. V was trimmed by 6 bases and J by 6 bases, leaving 12 bases between them.

This clonotype was recorded only once. The V gene is TRBV10-3, the J gene TRBJ1-2, with 7 nucleotides matching TRBD1. Unmatched junction bases numbered 9, after V lost 0 bases and J lost 8 bases. The CDR3 spans 15 residues. The germline V gene encodes CDR1 ENHRY and CDR2 SYGVKD. This CDR3 reads CAISESLGTGEGYTF. CDR3 DNA: TGTGCCATCAGTGAGTCCCTCGGTACAGGGGAGGGCTACACCTTC.

This clonotype was counted at least ten times. The chain carries TRBV5-1 and TRBJ1-1; a weak D match, TRBD1 (5 bases). CDR1 is SGHRS and CDR2 is YFSETQ in the germline V gene. V lost 3 bases to trimming and J lost 4 bases, with 13 bases between them. The CDR3 loop spans 14 amino acids. In DNA form, the CDR3 reads TGCGCCAGCAGCTCTGACAGTACACTCACTGAAGCTTTCTTT. Amino acid sequence: CASSSDSTLTEAFF.

Many counts were recorded for this clonotype. The V call is TRBV2, the J call TRBJ1-2, with D possibly matching TRBD1 (6 bases). V lost 4 bases and J lost 8, with 17 bases in between. Germline lookup yields CDR1 SNHLY and CDR2 FYNNEI. The CDR3 consists of 14 residues. This CDR3 is CASSGIGGKRGYTF. The CDR3 bases are TGTGCCAGCAGTGGGATAGGGGGAAAGAGAGGCTACACCTTC.

This clonotype was detected only a few times. This sequence joins TRBV24-1 and TRBJ2-1; 14 bases align to TRBD2. The CDR3 is made up of 15 amino acids. Germline assignment: CDR1 KGHDR and CDR2 SFDVKD. V shed 5 bases, J shed 7 bases, and the junction held 3 bases outside the gene matches. The DNA for the CDR3 is TGTGCCACCAGTGGACTAGCGGGAGGGCCGAATGAGCAGTTCTTC. This encodes CATSGLAGGPNEQFF.

This clonotype appeared many times. The V and J genes are TRBV29-1 and TRBJ1-6; 7 nucleotides agree with TRBD1. Germline assignment: CDR1 SQVTM and CDR2 ANQGSEA. Unmatched junction bases numbered 14, after V lost 7 bases and J lost 8 bases. The CDR3 is made up of 15 amino acids. This CDR3 is CSARQGIGNHSPLHF. CDR3 coding DNA: TGCAGCGCCCGACAGGGAATCGGAAATCATTCACCCCTCCACTTT.

The chain links TRBV7-2 to TRBJ2-3, with 8 positions matching TRBD2. The V gene's germline CDR1 is SGHTA and CDR2 FQGNSA. After removal of 11 bases from V and 4 bases from J, the junction contained 8 bases not matched to a gene. This CDR3 contains 13 residues. DNA of the CDR3: TGTGCCGGCGGGACTAGAGGCGCAGATACGCAGTATTTT. It is translated as CAGGTRGADTQYF.

Concerning this clonotype: The junction departs from the called germline gene at one end, perhaps through a read error. V gene TRBV10-3 combines with J gene TRBJ1-1, with D possibly TRBD1 on 5 matching bases. CDR1 and CDR2 (germline): ENHRY, SYGVKD. The CDR3 contains 15 residues. The CDR3 DNA sequence: TGTGCCATCTGTGAAACCGGGACGGTGAACACTGAAGCTTTCTTT. This codes for CAICETGTVNTEAFF.

This chain connects TRBV12-3 or TRBV12-4 to TRBJ2-7; 8 nucleotides line up with TRBD1. CDR3 length: 14 residues. Unmatched junction bases numbered 8, after V lost 5 bases and J lost 5 bases. The CDR3 here is CASSPRQGFDEQYF. The CDR3 DNA reads as TGTGCCAGCAGTCCTAGACAGGGGTTCGACGAGCAGTACTTC.

The chain combines TRBV13 with TRBJ2-3, with D perhaps being TRBD1 or TRBD2 (5 bases each). CDR1 and CDR2 (germline): PRHDT, FYEKMQ (reference sequence). This CDR3 contains 14 residues. Deletions cut 6 bases from V and 4 bases from J, with 14 bases between. The CDR3: CASRETRGADTQYF. The CDR3 DNA reads as TGTGCCAGCAGGGAGACGAGGGGTGCAGATACGCAGTATTTT.

The table lists this clonotype with many counts. The rearrangement joins TRBV5-4 to TRBJ1-4; the D is unclear. V lost 0 bases and J 8 bases, leaving 8 bases between the germline ends. CDR3 length equals 13 residues. CDR1 and CDR2 (germline): SGHNT, YYREEE (reference sequence). The CDR3 nucleotides are TGTGCCAGCAGCTTGGAGGGAGACGAAAAACTGTTTTTT. Amino acids: CASSLEGDEKLFF.

The CDR3 bases are TGTGCCAGCAGCCGACAGGGAACGGGGGATACGCAGTATTTT. Residues: CASSRQGTGDTQYF. The chain joins TRBV7-8 to TRBJ2-3; 7 bases fit TRBD1. The length of the CDR3 is 14 residues. Germline V gives CDR1 SGHVS, CDR2 FQNEAQ. With 5 bases clipped from V and 6 bases from J, the junction kept 8 bases outside the gene matches. Filled out from reference TRBV7-8 and TRBJ2-3, the complete variable domain reads GAGVSQSPRYKVAKRGQDVALRCDPISGHVSLFWYQQALGQGPEFLTYFQNEAQLDKSGLPSDRFFAERPEGSVSTLKIQRTQQEDSAVYLCASSRQGTGDTQYFGPGTRLTVL.

In its sample, this clonotype was seen many times. The chain has TRBV11-2 and TRBJ1-1; D uncertain. The CDR3 runs to 16 residues. Looked up from germline, CDR1 is SGHAT and CDR2 is FQNNGV. Deletions cut 0 bases from V and 4 bases from J, with 15 bases between. The CDR3 DNA sequence: TGTGCCAGCAGCTTAGATCGGTACCACTCTGCCACTGAAGCTTTCTTT. It yields the protein CASSLDRYHSATEAFF. The entire variable domain, with the rest obtained from reference TRBV11-2 and TRBJ1-1, is as follows: EAGVAQSPRYKIIEKRQSVAFWCNPISGHATLYWYQQILGQGPKLLIQFQNNGVVDDSQLPKDRFSAERLKGVDSTLKIQPAKLEDSAVYLCASSLDRYHSATEAFFGQGTRLTVV.

This clonotype was recorded at least ten times. This sequence joins TRBV6-4 and TRBJ2-3; TRBD1 matches at 7 bases. The V gene end was trimmed by 0 bases and the J gene end by 4 bases; junction bases not matched to a gene: 10. The germline CDR1 and CDR2 sequences are MRHNA and SNTAGT. The CDR3 is 17 amino acids. This CDR3 is CASSDSRGRGFADTQYF. DNA for the CDR3: TGTGCCAGCAGTGACTCGAGGGGCAGGGGGTTTGCAGATACGCAGTATTTT.

J is TRBJ1-1 and V is TRBV6-1; possible D gene TRBD1, 6 bases. The CDR3 consists of 13 residues. Between the trimmed V and J ends, which lost 5 bases and 1 base, there was a span of 8 bases. Germline lookup yields CDR1 MNHNS and CDR2 SASEGT. The CDR3 bases are TGTGCCAGCAGTCGGGACACGAACACTGAAGCTTTCTTT. Encoded protein: CASSRDTNTEAFF.

CDR3 sequence (DNA): TGTGCCAGCAGTAACAAACCGGGAAATCAGCCCCAGCATTTT. It translates to CASSNKPGNQPQHF. The chain is built from TRBV27 and TRBJ1-5; the D is unclear. V lost 5 bases and J lost 4, with 12 bases in between. The germline V gene encodes CDR1 MNHEY and CDR2 SMNVEV (reference sequence). This CDR3 comprises 14 residues.